This TCR beta chain stems from a study of blood T cell repertoires in COVID-19. Looking at the study overall: Collection of acute and convalescent COVID-19 samples took place in the United States, Italy and Spain. T cells, B-cell-depleted T cells, or PBMCs provided the cDNA or gDNA that served as material.

Original data processing: Amplification from reference gene primers served as the basis for estimated nucleated cell counts. The method was immunoSEQ multiplex PCR; TCRdb's version includes in-frame clones alone and lacks a portion of them. V and J calls and clone size are copied from that table; D and trimming were computed from the DNA. The sample lists tens of thousands of clones; 80% were seen once. This CDR3 is 11 amino acids long. Trimming left V 4 bases short and J 8 bases short, with 7 bases between. Germline V gene data show CDR1 as SGHDT and CDR2 as YYEEEE. The TCR originated in a woman aged 70-85 years with acute or convalescent COVID-19. The sequenced sample consisted of peripheral blood. The genes are TRBV5-6 and TRBJ2-1; D remains unclear. CDR3 sequence: CASSRDYEQFF. In nucleotides, the CDR3 is TGTGCCAGCAGCCGTGACTATGAGCAGTTCTTC.